Given below is one T cell receptor (beta chain) in context. Its cognate antigen is unknown. The sample comes from a study of cytomegalovirus exposure and HLA in healthy donors. Study results and caveats: Usually a TCR sequence was rare, but some public TCRs were found in many donors. A list of 164 TCR beta chains associated with cytomegalovirus was given.

V lost 5 bases, J lost 0 bases, and 11 bases lay in between. The CDR3 has 14 residues. Germline CDR1 MDHEN, CDR2 SYDVKM. The method was immunoSEQ multiplex PCR; TCRdb's version includes in-frame clones alone and lacks a portion of them. The data show hundreds of thousands of clones, roughly 90% seen once. The clonotype was recovered from a woman aged 18-35 years in good health and CMV-seronegative. The chain recombines TRBV28 with TRBJ2-7, with D uncertain. Sequencing used PBMCs. The CDR3 nucleotides read TGTGCCAGCAGTCCTGGCTTTTTCTCCTACGAGCAGTACTTC. This translates into CASSPGFFSYEQYF.